This paragraph reports one T cell receptor (beta chain). The antigen remains undetermined. This entry is derived from a study of tumor and adjacent non-tumor tissue in lung cancer. For the study at large: Patients comprised about a dozen adenocarcinoma, 2 squamous cell carcinoma and 1 small cell lung cancer. Patients were aged about 31 to 76, about 10 men and about 5 women, stage I to III. Whole-study findings and limits: Compared with tumor, normal lung showed significantly lower TCR diversity.

The ends were cut back, 6 bases at V and 1 base at J, with 16 bases in the middle. Germline V lookup: CDR1 MDHEN, CDR2 SYDVKM. This CDR3 comprises 15 residues. The template was RNA from unsorted bulk tissue. Donors were chemotherapy-naive, newly diagnosed lung cancer surgical patients in China, August–November 2014. TCRbeta libraries were built with three rounds of nested PCR, modified from ARM-PCR. TCRdb recomputed calls from the multiplex PCR reads with MiXCR, one row per CDR3 protein. The data contain about 90,000 distinct CDR3 sequences, around 57% of them seen just once; the ten biggest clones take up more than 14%.

This chain links TRBV28 with TRBJ2-7, with a weak D call TRBD2 (6 bases). The clonotype comes from a man between 65 and 79 years old with non-small cell lung cancer. Sequencing was carried out using lung tumor tissue. CDR3 DNA: TGTGCCAGCAGCCCGCGGAAGCGGGCGTCCTACGAGCAGTACTTC. Translating it yields CASSPRKRASYEQYF.